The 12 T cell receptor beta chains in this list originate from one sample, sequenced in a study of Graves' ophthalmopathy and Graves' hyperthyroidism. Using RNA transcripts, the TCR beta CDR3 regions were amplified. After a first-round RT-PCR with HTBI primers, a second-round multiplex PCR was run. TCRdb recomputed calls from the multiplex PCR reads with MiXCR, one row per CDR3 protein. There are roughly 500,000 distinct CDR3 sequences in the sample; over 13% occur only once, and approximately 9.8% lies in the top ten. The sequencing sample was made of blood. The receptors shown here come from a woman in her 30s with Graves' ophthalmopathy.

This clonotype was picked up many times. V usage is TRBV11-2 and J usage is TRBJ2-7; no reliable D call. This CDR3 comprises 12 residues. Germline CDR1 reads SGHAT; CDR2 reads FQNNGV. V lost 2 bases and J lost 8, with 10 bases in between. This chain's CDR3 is CASSLMSAKQYF. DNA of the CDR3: TGTGCCAGCAGCTTAATGTCGGCGAAGCAGTACTTC.

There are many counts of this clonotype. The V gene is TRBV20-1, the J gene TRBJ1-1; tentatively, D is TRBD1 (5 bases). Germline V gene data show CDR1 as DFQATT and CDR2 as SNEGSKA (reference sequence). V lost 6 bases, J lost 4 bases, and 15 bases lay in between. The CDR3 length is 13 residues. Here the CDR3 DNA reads TGCAGTGCCAGCTCTCGTGGGGCCACTGAAGCTTTCTTT. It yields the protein CSASSRGATEAFF.

This CDR3 is CASSPEPSGHNQPQHF. CDR3 DNA sequence: TGTGCCAGCAGTCCCGAACCCTCGGGACACAATCAGCCCCAGCATTTT. The V and J genes are TRBV2 and TRBJ1-5, with D possibly being TRBD1 (6 bases). The V end was cut by 5 bases, the J end by 3 bases, with 17 bases between. Per germline, CDR1 SNHLY and CDR2 FYNNEI. CDR3 length: 16 residues.

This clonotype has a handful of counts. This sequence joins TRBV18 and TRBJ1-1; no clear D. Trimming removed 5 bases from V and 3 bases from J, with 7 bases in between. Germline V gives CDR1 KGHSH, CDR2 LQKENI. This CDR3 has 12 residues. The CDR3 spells CASSRPYTEAFF. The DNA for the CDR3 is TGTGCCAGCTCAAGACCGTACACTGAAGCTTTCTTT. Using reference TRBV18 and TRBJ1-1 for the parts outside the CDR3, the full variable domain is NAGVMQNPRHLVRRRGQEARLRCSPMKGHSHVYWYRQLPEEGLKFMVYLQKENIIDESGMPKERFSAEFPKEGPSILRIQQVVRGDSAAYFCASSRPYTEAFFGQGTRLTVV.

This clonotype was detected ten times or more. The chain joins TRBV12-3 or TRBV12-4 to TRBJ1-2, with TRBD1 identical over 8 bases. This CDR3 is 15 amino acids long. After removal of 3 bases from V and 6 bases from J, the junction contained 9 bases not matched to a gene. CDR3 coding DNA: TGTGCCAGCAGTTTGGGACCCAGGGGGCGTAATGGCTACACCTTC. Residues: CASSLGPRGRNGYTF.

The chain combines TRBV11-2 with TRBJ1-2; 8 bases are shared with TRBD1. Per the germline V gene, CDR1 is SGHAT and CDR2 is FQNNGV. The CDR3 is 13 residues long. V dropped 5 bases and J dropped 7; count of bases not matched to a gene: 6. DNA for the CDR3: TGTGCCAGCAGCAACCGGGACAGGCTTGGCTACACCTTC. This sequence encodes CASSNRDRLGYTF.

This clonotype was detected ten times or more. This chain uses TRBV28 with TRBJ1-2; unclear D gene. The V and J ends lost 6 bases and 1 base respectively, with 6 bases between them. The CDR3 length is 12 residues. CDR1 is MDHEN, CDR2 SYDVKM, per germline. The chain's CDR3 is CASRQVNYGYTF. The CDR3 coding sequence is TGTGCCAGCAGGCAGGTTAACTATGGCTACACCTTC.

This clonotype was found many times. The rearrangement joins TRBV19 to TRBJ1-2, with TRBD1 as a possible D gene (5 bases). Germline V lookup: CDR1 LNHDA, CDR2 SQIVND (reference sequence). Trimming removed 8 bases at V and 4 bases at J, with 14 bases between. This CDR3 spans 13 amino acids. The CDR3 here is CASWKGVSYGYTF. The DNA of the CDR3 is TGTGCCAGTTGGAAAGGGGTGAGCTATGGCTACACCTTC.

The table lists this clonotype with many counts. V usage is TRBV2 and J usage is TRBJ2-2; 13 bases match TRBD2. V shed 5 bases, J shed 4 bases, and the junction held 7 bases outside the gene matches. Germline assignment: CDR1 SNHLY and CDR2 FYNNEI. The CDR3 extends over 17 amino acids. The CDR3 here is CASSPTSGGASTGELFF. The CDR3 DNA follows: TGTGCCAGCAGTCCTACTAGCGGGGGGGCAAGCACCGGGGAGCTGTTTTTT. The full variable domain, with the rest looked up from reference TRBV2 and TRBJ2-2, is EPEVTQTPSHQVTQMGQEVILRCVPISNHLYFYWYRQILGQKVEFLVSFYNNEISEKSEIFDDQFSVERPDGSNFTLKIRSTKLEDSAMYFCASSPTSGGASTGELFFGEGSRLTVL.

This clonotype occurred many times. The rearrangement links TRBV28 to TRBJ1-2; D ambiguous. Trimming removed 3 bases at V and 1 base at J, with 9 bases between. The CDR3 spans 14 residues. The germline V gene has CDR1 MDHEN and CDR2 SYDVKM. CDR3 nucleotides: TGTGCCAGCAGTTTCCCTTCCCTTAACTATGGCTACACCTTC. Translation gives CASSFPSLNYGYTF.

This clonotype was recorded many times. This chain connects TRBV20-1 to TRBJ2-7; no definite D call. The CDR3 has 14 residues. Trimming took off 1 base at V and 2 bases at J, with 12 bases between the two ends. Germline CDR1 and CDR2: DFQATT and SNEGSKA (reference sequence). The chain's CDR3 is CSARGEGSPYEQYF. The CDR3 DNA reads TGCAGTGCTAGAGGGGAAGGGTCTCCCTACGAGCAGTACTTC.

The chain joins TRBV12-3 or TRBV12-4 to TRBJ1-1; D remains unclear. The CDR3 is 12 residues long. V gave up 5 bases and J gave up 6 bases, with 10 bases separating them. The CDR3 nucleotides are TGTGCCAGCAGTCCACTTTGGGCTGAAGCTTTCTTT. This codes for CASSPLWAEAFF.